A selection of T cell receptor beta chains follows, all from one sample in a study of shared clonotypes between healthy human individuals. Repertoires were generated with immunoSEQ multiplex PCR, while TCRdb's copy carries only in-frame clones and drops some. This table has approximately 2.3 million clones, 90% to 95% appearing once. The specimen sequenced was naive CD4+ T cells from PBMCs. The receptors come from a young man in good health. Some clones in this sample may be carry-over from other donors' samples. Both conserved end residues are part of each CDR3. A D gene is named only where the DNA matches it firmly. A row's size may be missing; if present it is once, few, many or a size class.

v_gene	j_gene	abundance	d_gene	CDR3aa	CDR3nt
TRBV30	TRBJ1-1	few	-	CAWSRGENTEAFF	TGTGCCTGGAGTAGGGGAGAGAACACTGAAGCTTTCTTT
TRBV14	TRBJ2-2	-	-	CASSDRIPGELFF	TGTGCCTCCTCTGACCGGATTCCCGGGGAGCTGTTTTTT
TRBV9	TRBJ2-7	-	-	CASSPTGTQYYEQYF	TGTGCCAGCAGCCCCACGGGGACTCAATACTACGAGCAGTACTTC
TRBV11-2	TRBJ2-3	-	TRBD2	CASSYSGPSTDTQYF	TGTGCCAGCAGCTATAGCGGGCCTAGCACAGATACGCAGTATTTT
TRBV6-6	TRBJ1-5	-	-	CASSYSGMGQPQHF	TGTGCCAGCAGTTACTCCGGGATGGGGCAGCCCCAGCATTTT
TRBV27	TRBJ1-2	-	TRBD1	CASSPRTGHGYTF	TGTGCCAGCAGTCCGCGGACAGGGCACGGCTACACCTTC
TRBV15	TRBJ1-1	-	-	CATSREGNTEAFF	TGTGCCACCAGCAGAGAGGGAAATACTGAAGCTTTCTTT
TRBV10-3	TRBJ2-1	-	TRBD2	CAIRLTSGSTDEQFF	TGTGCCATCAGACTTACTAGCGGGAGTACGGATGAGCAGTTCTTC
TRBV29-1	TRBJ1-2	-	-	CSVGSVYGYTF	TGCAGCGTTGGGAGCGTATATGGCTACACCTTC
TRBV30	TRBJ2-3	-	-	CAWSYMAPDTQYF	TGTGCCTGGAGTTACATGGCCCCAGATACGCAGTATTTT
TRBV30	TRBJ1-1	-	-	CAWSGRKNTEAFF	TGTGCCTGGAGTGGCCGGAAGAACACTGAAGCTTTCTTT
TRBV6-1	TRBJ1-5	-	-	CASSVRAVYSNQPQHF	TGTGCCAGCAGTGTTCGCGCGGTATATAGCAATCAGCCCCAGCATTTT
TRBV28	TRBJ1-5	-	TRBD1	CASSSARTTGNQPQHF	TGTGCCAGCAGTTCAGCGAGGACGACAGGGAATCAGCCCCAGCATTTT